This TCR beta chain was sequenced during a study of vaccination and CD4 T cells after COVID-19 (dated by TCRdb to the early 2020s). Study-wide context: SARS-CoV-2 positivity had been established in the convalescent patients by nasal swab PCR, and mild disease was recorded in several of these patients and severe disease in one. In the convalescent cohort there were six males and four females, among whom were two Hispanic individuals, seven Caucasians, two Asians and one multiracial person. Participants received two doses of either the Pfizer-BioNTech BNT162b2 vaccine (n=8) or the Moderna mRNA-1273 vaccine (n=2). Post-COVID blood samples from convalescent patients were collected a median of roughly 100 days after diagnosis, with a range of roughly 30 to 170 days. Post-vaccine blood samples were collected a median of approximately 77 days after the second vaccine dose, ranging from about 14 to 241 days. In approximately ten COVID-19 convalescent patients and 4 infection-naive healthy vaccine recipients, the spike-specific CD4+ TCR repertoire before mRNA vaccination was compared with the repertoire after mRNA vaccination.

About this clonotype itself: No cognate antigen has been identified for it. There are no base qualities to consult, and no much larger clone falls within one base.

The convalescent patients' positive SARS-CoV-2 PCR tests fell between March and December 2020, which was before the Alpha, Beta and Delta variants emerged in the United States. Ficoll-Paque Plus gradient centrifugation was used to isolate PBMCs from whole blood, and the isolated PBMCs were then either used fresh or cryopreserved at -140C. As encoded in the germline V gene, CDR1 is KGHDR while CDR2 is SFDVKD. The CDR3 numbers 18 residues from cysteine through phenylalanine. The CDR3 DNA has 54 bases and is translated from base 1. V is pruned by 6 bases and J by 5 bases, leaving 18 bases of the junction without a gene match. The paper as a whole reports these results and caveats: The number of convalescent patients in the study was relatively small, and the study did not examine early timepoints following natural infection. The median count of SARS-CoV-2-reactive clonotypes went up from 20 to 25 after infection to a few dozen after vaccination, although the change was not significant. Among the post-vaccine SARS-CoV-2-reactive clones in convalescent patients, a median 86.3% showed up only after vaccination, which suggests vaccine-specific priming. Nearly all vaccine-specific clones in convalescent patients (304 of 307) were mono-reactive for SARS-CoV-2 spike rather than cross-reactive with common cold coronaviruses.

Receptor libraries were prepared by PCR. The sequencer was an Illumina iSeq 100. In the paper's pipeline: Non-productive sequences were removed, and CDR3s that did not start with C, did not end with F or W, or were shorter than 7 amino acids were discarded. CDR3 homology was assessed with Levenshtein distances (stringdist) and unrooted phylogenetic trees (ape) in R version 3.6.1. TCRdb reran the public reads through fastp at Q25 and MiXCR, keeping productive beta chains. Rows with a matching CDR3 protein are joined into one entry that keeps the most common DNA and genes. The V and J calls here are based on TCRdb, not the publication. The sample includes 21,000 or so distinct CDR3 sequences, with roughly three fifths observed a single time. The top ten hold less than 1.5% of the sample.

Here the sequenced sample was CD4+ T cells from blood, taken before SARS-CoV-2 vaccination. The sequence is built from TRBV24-1 and TRBJ2-5, and TRBD2 aligns with 9 junction nucleotides. This TCR derives from a human donor who had recovered from COVID-19. CDR3 region: CATSRGGLSSGNFETQYF. DNA sequence: TGTGCCACCAGTCGGGGTGGGTTGTCTAGCGGGAACTTCGAGACCCAGTACTTC.